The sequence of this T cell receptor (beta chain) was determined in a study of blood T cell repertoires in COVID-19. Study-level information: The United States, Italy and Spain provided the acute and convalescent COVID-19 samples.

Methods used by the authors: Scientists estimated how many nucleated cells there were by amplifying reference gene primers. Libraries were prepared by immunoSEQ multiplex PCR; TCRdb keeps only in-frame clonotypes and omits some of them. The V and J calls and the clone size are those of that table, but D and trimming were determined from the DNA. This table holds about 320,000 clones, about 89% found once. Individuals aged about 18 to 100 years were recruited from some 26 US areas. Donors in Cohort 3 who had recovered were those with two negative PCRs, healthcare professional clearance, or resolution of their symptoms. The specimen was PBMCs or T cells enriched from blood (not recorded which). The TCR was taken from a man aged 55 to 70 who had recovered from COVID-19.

CDR3: CASSLAGGYNEQFF. Here the CDR3 DNA reads TGTGCCAGCAGCTTAGCGGGAGGGTACAATGAGCAGTTCTTC. The V and J genes are TRBV11-3 and TRBJ2-1; the match to TRBD2 covers 8 bases. The V segment lost 1 base and the J segment 4 bases; nucleotides outside the gene matches: 0. The CDR3 consists of 14 residues. The germline CDR1 and CDR2 sequences are SGHNT and YENEEA.